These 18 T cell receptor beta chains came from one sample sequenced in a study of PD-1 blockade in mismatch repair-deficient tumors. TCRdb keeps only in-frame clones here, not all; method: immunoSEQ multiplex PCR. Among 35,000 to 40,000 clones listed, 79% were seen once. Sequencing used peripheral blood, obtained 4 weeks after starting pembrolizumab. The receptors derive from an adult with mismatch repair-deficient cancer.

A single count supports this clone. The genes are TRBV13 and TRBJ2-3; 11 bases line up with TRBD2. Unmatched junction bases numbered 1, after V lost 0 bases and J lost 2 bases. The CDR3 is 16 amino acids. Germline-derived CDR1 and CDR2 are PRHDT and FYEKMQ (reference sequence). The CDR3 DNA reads TGTGCCAGCAGCTTAGGGACTAGCGGGACCACAGATACGCAGTATTTT. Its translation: CASSLGTSGTTDTQYF.

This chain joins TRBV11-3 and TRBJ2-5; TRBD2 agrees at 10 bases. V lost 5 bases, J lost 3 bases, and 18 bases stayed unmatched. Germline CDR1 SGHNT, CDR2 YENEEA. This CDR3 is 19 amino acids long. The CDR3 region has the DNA TGTGCCAGCAGCGATCCCTGGAGCGGGAGGGGTCGCAGAGAAGAGACCCAGTACTTC. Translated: CASSDPWSGRGRREETQYF.

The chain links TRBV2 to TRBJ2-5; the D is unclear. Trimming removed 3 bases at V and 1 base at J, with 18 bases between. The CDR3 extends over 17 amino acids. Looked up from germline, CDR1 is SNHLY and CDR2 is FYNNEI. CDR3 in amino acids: CASSEYFGQSGQETQYF. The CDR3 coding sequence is TGTGCCAGCAGTGAGTATTTCGGGCAGTCGGGCCAAGAGACCCAGTACTTC.

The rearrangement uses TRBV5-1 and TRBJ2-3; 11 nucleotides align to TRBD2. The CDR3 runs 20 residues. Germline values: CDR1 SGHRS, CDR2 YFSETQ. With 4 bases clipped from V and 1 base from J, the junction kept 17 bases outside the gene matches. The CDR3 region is CASSDTSGSGVAHGTDTQYF. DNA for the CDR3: TGCGCCAGCAGCGATACTAGCGGGAGTGGTGTGGCTCATGGCACAGATACGCAGTATTTT.

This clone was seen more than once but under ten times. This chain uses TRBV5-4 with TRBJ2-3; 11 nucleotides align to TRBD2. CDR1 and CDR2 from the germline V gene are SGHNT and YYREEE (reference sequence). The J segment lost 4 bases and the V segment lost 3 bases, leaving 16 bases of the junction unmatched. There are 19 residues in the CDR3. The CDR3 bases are TGTGCCAGCAGCTCATATCACTTCCGACTAGCGGGGTCGGCAGATACGCAGTATTTT. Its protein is CASSSYHFRLAGSADTQYF.

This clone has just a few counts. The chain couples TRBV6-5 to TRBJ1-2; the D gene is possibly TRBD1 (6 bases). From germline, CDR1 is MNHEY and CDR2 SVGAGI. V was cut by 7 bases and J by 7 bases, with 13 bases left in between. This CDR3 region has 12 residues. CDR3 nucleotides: TGTGCCAGCACCGCAGGGGAACGTGGCTACACCTTC. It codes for CASTAGERGYTF.

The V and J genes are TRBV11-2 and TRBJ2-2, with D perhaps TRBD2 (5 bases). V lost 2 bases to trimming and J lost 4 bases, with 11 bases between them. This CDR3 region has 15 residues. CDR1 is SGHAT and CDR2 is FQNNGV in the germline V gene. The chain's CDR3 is CASSLRCGSTGELFF. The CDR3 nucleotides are TGTGCCAGCAGCTTACGCTGCGGGTCCACCGGGGAGCTGTTTTTT. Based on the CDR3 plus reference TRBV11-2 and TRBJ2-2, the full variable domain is EAGVAQSPRYKIIEKRQSVAFWCNPISGHATLYWYQQILGQGPKLLIQFQNNGVVDDSQLPKDRFSAERLKGVDSTLKIQPAKLEDSAVYLCASSLRCGSTGELFFGEGSRLTVL.

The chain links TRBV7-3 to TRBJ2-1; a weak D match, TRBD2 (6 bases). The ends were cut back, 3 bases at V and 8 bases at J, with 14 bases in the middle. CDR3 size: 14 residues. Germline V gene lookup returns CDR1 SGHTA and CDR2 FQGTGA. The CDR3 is CASSLSTGVDEQFF. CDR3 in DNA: TGTGCCAGCAGCTTGTCAACGGGGGTCGATGAGCAGTTCTTC. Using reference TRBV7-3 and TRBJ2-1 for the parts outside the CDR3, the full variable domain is GAGVSQTPSNKVTEKGKYVELRCDPISGHTALYWYRQSLGQGPEFLIYFQGTGAADDSGLPNDRFFAVRPEGSVSTLKIQRTERGDSAVYLCASSLSTGVDEQFFGPGTRLTVL.

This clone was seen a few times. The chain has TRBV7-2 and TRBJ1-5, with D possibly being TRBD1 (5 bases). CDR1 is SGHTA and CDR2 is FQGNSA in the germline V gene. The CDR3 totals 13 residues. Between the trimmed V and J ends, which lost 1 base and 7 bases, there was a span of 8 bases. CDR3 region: CASSLVSGQPQHF. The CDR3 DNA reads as TGTGCCAGCAGCTTAGTTTCAGGGCAGCCCCAGCATTTT. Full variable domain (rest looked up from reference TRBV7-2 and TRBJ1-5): GAGVSQSPSNKVTEKGKDVELRCDPISGHTALYWYRQSLGQGLEFLIYFQGNSAPDKSGLPSDRFSAERTGGSVSTLTIQRTQQEDSAVYLCASSLVSGQPQHFGDGTRLSIL.

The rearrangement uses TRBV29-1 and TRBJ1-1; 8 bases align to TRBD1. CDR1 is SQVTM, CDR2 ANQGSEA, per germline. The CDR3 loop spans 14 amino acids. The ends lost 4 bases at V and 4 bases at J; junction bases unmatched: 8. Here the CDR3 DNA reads TGCAGCGTTGCGGCAGGGGGCCAAGGCACTGAAGCTTTCTTT. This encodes CSVAAGGQGTEAFF.

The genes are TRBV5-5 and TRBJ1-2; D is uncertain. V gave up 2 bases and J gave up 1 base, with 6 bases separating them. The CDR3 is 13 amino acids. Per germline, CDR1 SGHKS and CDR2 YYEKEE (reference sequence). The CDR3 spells CASSLTVNYGYTF. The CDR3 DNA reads TGTGCCAGCAGCTTAACAGTTAACTATGGCTACACCTTC. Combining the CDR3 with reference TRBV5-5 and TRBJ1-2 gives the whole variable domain DAGVTQSPTHLIKTRGQQVTLRCSPISGHKSVSWYQQVLGQGPQFIFQYYEKEERGRGNFPDRFSARQFPNYSSELNVNALLLGDSALYLCASSLTVNYGYTFGSGTRLTVV.

The CDR3 protein is CASSLGTGDQETQYF. CDR3 nucleotides: TGTGCCAGCTCACTCGGGACAGGGGACCAAGAGACCCAGTACTTC. The V gene is TRBV18, the J gene TRBJ2-5, with 10 nucleotides matching TRBD1. The V gene's germline CDR1 is KGHSH and CDR2 LQKENI. J was trimmed by 0 bases and V by 4 bases; bases with no gene match: 2. The CDR3 is made up of 15 amino acids.

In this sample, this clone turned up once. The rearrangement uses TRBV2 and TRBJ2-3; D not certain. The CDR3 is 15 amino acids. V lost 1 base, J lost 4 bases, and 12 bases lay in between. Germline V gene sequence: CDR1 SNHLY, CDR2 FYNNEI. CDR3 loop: CASSEGGYIPDTQYF. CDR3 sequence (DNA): TGTGCCAGCAGTGAAGGGGGTTACATCCCAGATACGCAGTATTTT. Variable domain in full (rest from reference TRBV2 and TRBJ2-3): EPEVTQTPSHQVTQMGQEVILRCVPISNHLYFYWYRQILGQKVEFLVSFYNNEISEKSEIFDDQFSVERPDGSNFTLKIRSTKLEDSAMYFCASSEGGYIPDTQYFGPGTRLTVL.

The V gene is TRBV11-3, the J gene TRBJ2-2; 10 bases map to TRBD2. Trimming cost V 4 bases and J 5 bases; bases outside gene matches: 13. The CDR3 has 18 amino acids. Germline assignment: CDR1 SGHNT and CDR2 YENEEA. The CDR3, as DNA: TGTGCCAGCAGCTCCGATCGGACTAGCGGAAAACAAACCGGGGAGCTGTTTTTT. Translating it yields CASSSDRTSGKQTGELFF.

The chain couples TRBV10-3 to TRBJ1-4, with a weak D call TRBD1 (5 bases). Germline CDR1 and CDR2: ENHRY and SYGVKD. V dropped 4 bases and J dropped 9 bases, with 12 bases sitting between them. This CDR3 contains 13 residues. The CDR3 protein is CAISAAGRQKLFF. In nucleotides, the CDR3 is TGTGCCATCAGTGCGGCAGGGAGGCAAAAACTGTTTTTT.

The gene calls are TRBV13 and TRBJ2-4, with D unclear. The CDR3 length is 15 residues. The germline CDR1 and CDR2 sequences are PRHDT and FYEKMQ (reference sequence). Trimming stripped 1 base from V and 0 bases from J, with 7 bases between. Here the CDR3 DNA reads TGTGCCAGCAGCTTAGTACCAGCAGCCAAAAACATTCAGTACTTC. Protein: CASSLVPAAKNIQYF.

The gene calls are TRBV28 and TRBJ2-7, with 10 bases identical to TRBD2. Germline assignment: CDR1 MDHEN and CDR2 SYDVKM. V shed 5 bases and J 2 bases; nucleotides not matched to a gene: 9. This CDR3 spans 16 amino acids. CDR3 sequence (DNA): TGTGCCAGCAGTCTCCCCGGGAGCGGGAGGGCCTACGAGCAGTACTTC. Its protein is CASSLPGSGRAYEQYF.

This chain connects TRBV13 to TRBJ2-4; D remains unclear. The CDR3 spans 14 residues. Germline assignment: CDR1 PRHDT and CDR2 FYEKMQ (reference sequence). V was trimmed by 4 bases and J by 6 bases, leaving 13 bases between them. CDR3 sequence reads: CASSSSNGLNIQYF. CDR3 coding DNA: TGTGCCAGCAGCTCCAGTAACGGCCTAAACATTCAGTACTTC.